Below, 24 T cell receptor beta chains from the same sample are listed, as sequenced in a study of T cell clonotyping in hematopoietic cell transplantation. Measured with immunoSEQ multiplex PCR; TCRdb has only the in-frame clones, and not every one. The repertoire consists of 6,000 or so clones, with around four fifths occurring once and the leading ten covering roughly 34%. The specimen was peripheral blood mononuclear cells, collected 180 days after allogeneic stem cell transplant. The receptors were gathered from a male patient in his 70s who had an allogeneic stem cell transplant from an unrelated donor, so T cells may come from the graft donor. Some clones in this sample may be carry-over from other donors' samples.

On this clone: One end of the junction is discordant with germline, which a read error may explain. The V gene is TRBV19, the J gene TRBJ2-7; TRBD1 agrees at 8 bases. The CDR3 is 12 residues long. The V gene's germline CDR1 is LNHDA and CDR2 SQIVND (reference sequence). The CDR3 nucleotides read TGTGCCAGTAGCCGGGACAGGCATGAGCAGTACTTT. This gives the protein CASSRDRHEQYF.

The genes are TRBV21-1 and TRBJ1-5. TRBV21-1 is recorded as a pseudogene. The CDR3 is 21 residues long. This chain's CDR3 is CASSKQSESRGSYREGQPQHF. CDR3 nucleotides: TGTGCCAGCAGCAAACAGTCGGAAAGTCGGGGTAGTTACAGGGAGGGTCAGCCCCAGCATTTT.

CDR3 in amino acids: CASSLGSSSYNEQFF. The CDR3 DNA follows: TGTGCCAGCAGCTTAGGGTCCTCCAGCTACAATGAGCAGTTCTTC. V and J are TRBV7-2 and TRBJ2-1; D unresolved. The CDR3 covers 15 residues. Germline CDR1 is SGHTA and CDR2 is FQGNSA. V lost 1 base, J lost 3 bases, and 10 bases lay in between.

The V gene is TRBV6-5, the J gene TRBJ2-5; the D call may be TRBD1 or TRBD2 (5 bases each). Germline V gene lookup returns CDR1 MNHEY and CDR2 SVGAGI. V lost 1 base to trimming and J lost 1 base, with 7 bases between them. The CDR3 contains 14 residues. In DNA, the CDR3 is TGTGCCAGCAGTTACTTTGGGGGCCAAGAGACCCAGTACTTC. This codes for CASSYFGGQETQYF.

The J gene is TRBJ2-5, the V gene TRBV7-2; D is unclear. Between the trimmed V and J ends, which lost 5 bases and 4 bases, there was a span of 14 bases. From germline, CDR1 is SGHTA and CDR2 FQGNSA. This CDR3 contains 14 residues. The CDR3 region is CASSTTVGPETQYF. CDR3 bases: TGTGCCAGCAGCACCACCGTGGGCCCAGAGACCCAGTACTTC.

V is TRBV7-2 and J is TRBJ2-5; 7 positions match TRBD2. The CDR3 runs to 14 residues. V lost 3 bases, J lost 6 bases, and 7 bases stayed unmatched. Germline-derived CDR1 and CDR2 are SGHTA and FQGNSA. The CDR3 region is CASSLGGSGKTQYF. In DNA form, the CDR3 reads TGTGCCAGCAGCTTGGGCGGGAGTGGAAAGACCCAGTACTTC.

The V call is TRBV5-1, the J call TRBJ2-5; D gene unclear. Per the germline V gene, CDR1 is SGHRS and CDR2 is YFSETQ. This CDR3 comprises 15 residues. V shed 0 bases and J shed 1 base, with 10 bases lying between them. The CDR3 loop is CASSLVGSTQETQYF. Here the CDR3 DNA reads TGCGCCAGCAGCTTGGTTGGCAGTACCCAAGAGACCCAGTACTTC.

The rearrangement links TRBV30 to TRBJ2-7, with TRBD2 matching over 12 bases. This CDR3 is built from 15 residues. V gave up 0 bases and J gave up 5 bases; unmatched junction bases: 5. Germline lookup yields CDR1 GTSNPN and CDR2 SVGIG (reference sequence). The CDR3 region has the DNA TGTGCCTGGAGTGTTACTAGCGGGAGGTCTCACGAGCAGTACTTC. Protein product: CAWSVTSGRSHEQYF.

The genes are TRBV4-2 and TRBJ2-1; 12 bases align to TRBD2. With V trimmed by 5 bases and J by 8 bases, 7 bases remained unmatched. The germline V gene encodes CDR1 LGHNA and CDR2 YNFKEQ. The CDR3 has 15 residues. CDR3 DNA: TGTGCCAGCAGCTCTAGCGGGAGGGCCGGGGATGAGCAGTTCTTC. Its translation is CASSSSGRAGDEQFF.

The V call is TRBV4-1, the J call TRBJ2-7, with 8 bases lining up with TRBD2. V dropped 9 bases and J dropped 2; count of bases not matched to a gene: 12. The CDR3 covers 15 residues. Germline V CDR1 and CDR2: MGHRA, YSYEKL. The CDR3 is CASALAAGGPYEQYF. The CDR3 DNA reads TGCGCCAGTGCCCTAGCTGCGGGAGGCCCCTACGAGCAGTACTTC.

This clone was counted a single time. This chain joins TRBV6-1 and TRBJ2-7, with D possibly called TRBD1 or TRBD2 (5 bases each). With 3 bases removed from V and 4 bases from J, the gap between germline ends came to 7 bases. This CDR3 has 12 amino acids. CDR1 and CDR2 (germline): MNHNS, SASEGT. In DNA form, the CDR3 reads TGTGCCAGCAGTGAGGGACCATACGAGCAGTACTTC. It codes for CASSEGPYEQYF.

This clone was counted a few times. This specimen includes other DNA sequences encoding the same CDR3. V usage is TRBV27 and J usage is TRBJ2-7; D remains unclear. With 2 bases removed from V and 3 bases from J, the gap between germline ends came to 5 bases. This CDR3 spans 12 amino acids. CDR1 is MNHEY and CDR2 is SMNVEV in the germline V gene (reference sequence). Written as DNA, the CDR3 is TGTGCCAGCAGTTTAGGGAACTACGAGCAGTACTTC. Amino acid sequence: CASSLGNYEQYF.

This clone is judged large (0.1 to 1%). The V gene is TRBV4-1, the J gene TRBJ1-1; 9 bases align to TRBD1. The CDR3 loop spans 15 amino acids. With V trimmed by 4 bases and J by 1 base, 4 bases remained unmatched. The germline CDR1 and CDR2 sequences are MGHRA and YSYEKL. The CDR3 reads CASSRGQGENTEAFF. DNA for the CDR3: TGCGCCAGCAGCCGGGGACAGGGAGAGAACACTGAAGCTTTCTTT.

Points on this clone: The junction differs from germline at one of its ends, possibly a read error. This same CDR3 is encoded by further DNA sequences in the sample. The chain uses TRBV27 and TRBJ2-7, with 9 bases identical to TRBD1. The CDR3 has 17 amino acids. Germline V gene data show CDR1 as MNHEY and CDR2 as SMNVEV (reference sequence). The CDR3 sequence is CASSFLHSDRGAYEQYF. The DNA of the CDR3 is TGTGCCAGTAGTTTTCTACATTCGGACAGGGGAGCCTACGAGCAGTACTTC.

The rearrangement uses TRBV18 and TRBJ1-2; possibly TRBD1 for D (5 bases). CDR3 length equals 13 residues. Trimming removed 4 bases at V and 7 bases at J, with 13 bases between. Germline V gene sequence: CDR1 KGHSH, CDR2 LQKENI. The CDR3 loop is CASSRTGLGGYTF. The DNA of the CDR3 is TGTGCCAGCTCACGGACGGGGCTAGGTGGCTACACCTTC.

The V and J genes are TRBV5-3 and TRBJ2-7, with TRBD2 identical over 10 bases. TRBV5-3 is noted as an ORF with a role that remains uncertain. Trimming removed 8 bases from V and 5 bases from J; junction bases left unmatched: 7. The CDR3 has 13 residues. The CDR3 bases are TGTGCCAGCAGGGCTAGCGGGAGCGACGAGCAGTACTTC. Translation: CASRASGSDEQYF.

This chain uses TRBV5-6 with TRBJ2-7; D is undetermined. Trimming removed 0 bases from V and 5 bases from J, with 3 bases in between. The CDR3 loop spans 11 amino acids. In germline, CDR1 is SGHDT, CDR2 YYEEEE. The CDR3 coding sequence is TGTGCCAGCAGCTTGGGGCACGAGCAGTACTTC. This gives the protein CASSLGHEQYF. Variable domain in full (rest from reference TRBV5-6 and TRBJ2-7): DAGVTQSPTHLIKTRGQQVTLRCSPKSGHDTVSWYQQALGQGPQFIFQYYEEEERQRGNFPDRFSGHQFPNYSSELNVNALLLGDSALYLCASSLGHEQYFGPGTRLTVT.

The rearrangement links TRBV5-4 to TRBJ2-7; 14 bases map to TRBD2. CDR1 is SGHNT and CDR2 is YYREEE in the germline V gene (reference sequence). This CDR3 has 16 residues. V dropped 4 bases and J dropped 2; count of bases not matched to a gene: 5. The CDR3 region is CASSPGTSGSPYEQYF. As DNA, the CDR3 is TGTGCCAGCAGCCCGGGGACTAGCGGGAGCCCCTACGAGCAGTACTTC.

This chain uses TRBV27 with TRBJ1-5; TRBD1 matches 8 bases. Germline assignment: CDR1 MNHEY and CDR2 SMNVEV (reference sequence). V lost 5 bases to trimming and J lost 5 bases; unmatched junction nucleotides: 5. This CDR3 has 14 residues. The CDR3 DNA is TGTGCCAGCAGTAACAAACAGGGGGATCAGCCCCAGCATTTT. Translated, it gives CASSNKQGDQPQHF.

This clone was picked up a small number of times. The CDR3 reads CASTPEGASGYTF. CDR3 bases: TGTGCCAGCACGCCCGAGGGAGCTTCTGGCTACACCTTC. This rearrangement joins TRBV9 to TRBJ1-2; D unresolved. Germline lookup yields CDR1 SGDLS and CDR2 YYNGEE. V gave up 6 bases and J gave up 7 bases, with 16 bases separating them. The length of the CDR3 is 13 residues.

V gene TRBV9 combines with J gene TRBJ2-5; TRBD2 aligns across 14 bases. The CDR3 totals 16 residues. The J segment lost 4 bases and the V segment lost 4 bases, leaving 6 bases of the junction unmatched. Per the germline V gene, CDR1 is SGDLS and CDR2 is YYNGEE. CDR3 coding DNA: TGTGCCAGCAGCATCACCGGGACTAGCGGGAGAGAGACCCAGTACTTC. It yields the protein CASSITGTSGRETQYF.

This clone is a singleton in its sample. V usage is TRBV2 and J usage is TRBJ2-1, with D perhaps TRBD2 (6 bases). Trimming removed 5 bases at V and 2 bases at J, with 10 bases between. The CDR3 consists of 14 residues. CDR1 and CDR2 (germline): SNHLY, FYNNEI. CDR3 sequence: CASSLAVAYNEQFF. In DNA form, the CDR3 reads TGTGCCAGCAGTTTAGCGGTAGCCTACAATGAGCAGTTCTTC.

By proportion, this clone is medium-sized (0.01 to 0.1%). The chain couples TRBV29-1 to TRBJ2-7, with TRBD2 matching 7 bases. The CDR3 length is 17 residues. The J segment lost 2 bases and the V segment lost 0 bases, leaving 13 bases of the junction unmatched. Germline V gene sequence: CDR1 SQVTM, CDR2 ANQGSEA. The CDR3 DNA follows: TGCAGCGTTGAAGATCCAGAGGATGAACTAGCGCCCTACGAGCAGTACTTC. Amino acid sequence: CSVEDPEDELAPYEQYF.

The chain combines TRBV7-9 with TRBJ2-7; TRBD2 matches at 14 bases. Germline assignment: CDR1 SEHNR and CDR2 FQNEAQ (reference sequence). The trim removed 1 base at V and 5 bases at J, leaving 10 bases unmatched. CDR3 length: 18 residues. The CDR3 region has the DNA TGTGCCAGCAGCTTAGATACCGGGACTAGCGGGAGTCCCAACGAGCAGTACTTC. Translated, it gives CASSLDTGTSGSPNEQYF. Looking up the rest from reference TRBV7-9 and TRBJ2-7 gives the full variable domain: DTGVSQNPRHKITKRGQNVTFRCDPISEHNRLYWYRQTLGQGPEFLTYFQNEAQLEKSRLLSDRFSAERPKGSFSTLEIQRTEQGDSAMYLCASSLDTGTSGSPNEQYFGPGTRLTVT.